This T cell receptor (beta chain) was sequenced in a study of T cells in Graves' hyperthyroidism and ophthalmopathy. About the research overall: Peripheral blood was obtained at initial diagnosis, preceding any treatment.

RNA transcripts were the template for amplifying TCR beta CDR3 regions. First-round RT-PCR targeting the TCR CDR3 was performed with the HTBI primer set. TCRdb re-called the multiplex PCR reads with MiXCR, one entry per CDR3 protein. The repertoire holds more than 300,000 distinct CDR3 sequences, with approximately 15% as singletons. CDR1 is SGDLS and CDR2 is YYNGEE in the germline V gene. Trimming shortened V by 0 bases and J by 9 bases, and 9 bases separated the two germline ends. The CDR3 covers 13 residues. Exclusions: uncontrolled infection, other autoimmune disease, pregnancy, lactation. Diagnosis relied on clinical symptoms, serum thyroxine and TRAb, thyroid ultrasound and orbital computed tomography. PBMCs were collected from an approximately 9.4 ml volume of fresh peripheral blood.

The gene calls are TRBV9 and TRBJ2-2; D is undetermined. This TCR derives from a woman between 25 and 40 years old with Graves' hyperthyroidism. Sequenced input: blood. CDR3 DNA sequence: TGTGCCAGCAGCGTAGGGACCGCCCGGGAGCTGTTTTTT. Its protein is CASSVGTARELFF.